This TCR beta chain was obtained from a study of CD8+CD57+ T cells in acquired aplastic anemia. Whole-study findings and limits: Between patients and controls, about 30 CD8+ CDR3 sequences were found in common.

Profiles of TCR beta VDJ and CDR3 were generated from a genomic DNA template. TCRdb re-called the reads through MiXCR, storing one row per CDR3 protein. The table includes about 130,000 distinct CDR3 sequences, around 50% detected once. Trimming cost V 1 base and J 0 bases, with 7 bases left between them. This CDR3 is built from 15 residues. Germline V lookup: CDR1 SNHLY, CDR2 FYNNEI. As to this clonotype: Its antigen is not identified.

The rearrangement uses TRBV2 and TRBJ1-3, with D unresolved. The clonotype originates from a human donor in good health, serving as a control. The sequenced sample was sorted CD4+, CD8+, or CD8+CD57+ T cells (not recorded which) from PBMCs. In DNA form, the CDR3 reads TGTGCCAGCAGTGAAGGGCAAAACTCTGGAAACACCATATATTTT. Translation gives CASSEGQNSGNTIYF.